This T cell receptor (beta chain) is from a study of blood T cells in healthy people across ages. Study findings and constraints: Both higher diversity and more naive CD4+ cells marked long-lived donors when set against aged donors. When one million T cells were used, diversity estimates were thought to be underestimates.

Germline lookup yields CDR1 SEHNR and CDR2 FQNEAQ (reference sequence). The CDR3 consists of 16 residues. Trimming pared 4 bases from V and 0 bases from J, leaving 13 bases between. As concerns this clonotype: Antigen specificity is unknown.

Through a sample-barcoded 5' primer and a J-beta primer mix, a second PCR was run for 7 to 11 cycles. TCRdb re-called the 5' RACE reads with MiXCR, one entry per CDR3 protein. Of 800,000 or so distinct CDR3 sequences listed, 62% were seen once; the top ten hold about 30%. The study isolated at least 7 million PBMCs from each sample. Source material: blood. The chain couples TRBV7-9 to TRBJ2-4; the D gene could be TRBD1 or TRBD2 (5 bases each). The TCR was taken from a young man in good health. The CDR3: CASSSPGRTAKNIQYF. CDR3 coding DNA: TGTGCCAGCAGCTCTCCGGGACGGACAGCCAAAAACATTCAGTACTTC.